This entry lists 11 T cell receptor beta chains sequenced from one sample in a study of blood T cell repertoires in COVID-19 (dated by TCRdb to about 2020). To prepare the library, the immunoSEQ multiplex PCR assay was applied. TCRdb stores this immuneACCESS table with in-frame sequences only. Part of the clones is absent; in the studies checked, under half of the shortfall reflects unresolved V genes, and no reason is known for the rest. For this sample there are 45,000 to 55,000 clones; roughly 83% appear just once. The ten largest clones represent roughly 5.7% of the sample. The specimen was peripheral blood. Every receptor here comes from a human donor in a cohort sampled during active COVID-19.

The genes are TRBV9 and TRBJ2-1; D unclear. The germline CDR1 and CDR2 sequences are SGDLS and YYNGEE. The CDR3 runs to 15 residues. V lost 0 bases and J 3 bases, leaving 10 bases between the germline ends. The CDR3 reads CASSVEQTNYNEQFF. CDR3 nucleotides: TGTGCCAGCAGCGTAGAACAGACCAACTACAATGAGCAGTTCTTC.

The chain recombines TRBV6-5 with TRBJ1-4; D remains unclear. Trimming took 5 bases from V and 8 from J, leaving 15 bases between them. This CDR3 comprises 14 residues. Germline V gives CDR1 MNHEY, CDR2 SVGAGI. As DNA, the CDR3 is TGTGCCAGCAGTCAGCGAGGCTCTGGGGAAAAACTGTTTTTT. Translation: CASSQRGSGEKLFF.

The V call is TRBV5-6, the J call TRBJ1-6; 7 bases agree with TRBD1. CDR3 length equals 16 residues. Germline trimming cut 0 bases from V and 6 bases from J; bases unmatched to any gene: 6. CDR1 is SGHDT, CDR2 YYEEEE, per germline. This CDR3 is CASSLEWDSGNSPLHF. In nucleotides, the CDR3 is TGTGCCAGCAGCTTGGAGTGGGACAGCGGTAATTCACCCCTCCACTTT.

This chain uses TRBV6-5 with TRBJ1-1; 7 nucleotides agree with TRBD1. With 7 bases clipped from V and 1 base from J, the junction kept 3 bases outside the gene matches. Germline CDR1 and CDR2: MNHEY and SVGAGI. This CDR3 region has 13 residues. DNA for the CDR3: TGTGCCAGCAAGCGACAGGGGAACACTGAAGCTTTCTTT. Amino acids: CASKRQGNTEAFF.

The chain carries TRBV19 and TRBJ1-2, with unresolved D. Trimming took 3 bases from V and 8 from J, leaving 10 bases between them. CDR1 LNHDA and CDR2 SQIVND come from the germline V gene (reference sequence). The CDR3 is made up of 12 amino acids. The CDR3 loop reads CASSIGDGGYTF. The CDR3 DNA reads TGTGCCAGTAGTATCGGGGATGGAGGCTACACCTTC.

This clone was counted once. The chain links TRBV19 to TRBJ1-1; D not resolved. CDR1 and CDR2 (germline): LNHDA, SQIVND (reference sequence). V gave up 2 bases and J gave up 0 bases, with 10 bases separating them. CDR3 length: 15 amino acids. In DNA form, the CDR3 reads TGTGCCAGTAGTATAACCGGGTCCATGAACACTGAAGCTTTCTTT. It codes for CASSITGSMNTEAFF. Using reference TRBV19 and TRBJ1-1 for the parts outside the CDR3, the full variable domain is DGGITQSPKYLFRKEGQNVTLSCEQNLNHDAMYWYRQDPGQGLRLIYYSQIVNDFQKGDIAEGYSVSREKKESFPLTVTSAQKNPTAFYLCASSITGSMNTEAFFGQGTRLTVV.

This chain links TRBV15 with TRBJ2-7, with 8 bases matching TRBD1. Germline trimming cut 0 bases from V and 6 bases from J; bases unmatched to any gene: 1. Germline V gene sequence: CDR1 LNHNV, CDR2 YYDKDF (reference sequence). The CDR3 runs 13 residues. The CDR3 sequence: CATSRDRGREQYF. CDR3 nucleotides: TGTGCCACCAGCAGAGACAGGGGGCGCGAGCAGTACTTC.

CDR3 sequence: CASRGGGALEQYF. For the CDR3, the DNA is TGTGCCAGCAGAGGAGGGGGGGCCCTCGAGCAGTACTTC. The chain is built from TRBV2 and TRBJ2-7, with D possibly matching TRBD2 (7 bases). The ends were cut back, 6 bases at V and 6 bases at J, with 15 bases in the middle. Germline V gives CDR1 SNHLY, CDR2 FYNNEI. This CDR3 has 13 residues.

This rearrangement joins TRBV6-2 or TRBV6-3 to TRBJ2-3, with D perhaps TRBD1 (5 bases). Germline CDR1 MNHEY, CDR2 SVGEGT. With 4 bases removed from V and 3 bases from J, the gap between germline ends came to 14 bases. The CDR3 totals 15 residues. The CDR3 nucleotides read TGTGCCAGCAGTTTCTGGGGCGAAGGTACAGATACGCAGTATTTT. Translating it yields CASSFWGEGTDTQYF.

This clone was picked up a small number of times. This chain uses TRBV12-3 or TRBV12-4 with TRBJ1-5, with D possibly matching TRBD1 (5 bases). The CDR3 is 13 amino acids. V was shortened by 2 bases and J by 5 bases, with 7 bases between the two germline ends. CDR3 residues: CASSLSRDQPQHF. Written as DNA, the CDR3 is TGTGCCAGCAGTTTAAGCAGGGATCAGCCCCAGCATTTT.

This clone was seen just once. V and J are TRBV9 and TRBJ1-1; a weak D match, TRBD1 (6 bases). The CDR3 is made up of 15 amino acids. The V gene lost 0 bases and the J gene lost 4 bases, with 13 bases spanning the gap. The V gene's germline CDR1 is SGDLS and CDR2 YYNGEE. The DNA of the CDR3 is TGTGCCAGCAGCGTAGATGGTAACAGGGCCACTGAAGCTTTCTTT. Translation: CASSVDGNRATEAFF.